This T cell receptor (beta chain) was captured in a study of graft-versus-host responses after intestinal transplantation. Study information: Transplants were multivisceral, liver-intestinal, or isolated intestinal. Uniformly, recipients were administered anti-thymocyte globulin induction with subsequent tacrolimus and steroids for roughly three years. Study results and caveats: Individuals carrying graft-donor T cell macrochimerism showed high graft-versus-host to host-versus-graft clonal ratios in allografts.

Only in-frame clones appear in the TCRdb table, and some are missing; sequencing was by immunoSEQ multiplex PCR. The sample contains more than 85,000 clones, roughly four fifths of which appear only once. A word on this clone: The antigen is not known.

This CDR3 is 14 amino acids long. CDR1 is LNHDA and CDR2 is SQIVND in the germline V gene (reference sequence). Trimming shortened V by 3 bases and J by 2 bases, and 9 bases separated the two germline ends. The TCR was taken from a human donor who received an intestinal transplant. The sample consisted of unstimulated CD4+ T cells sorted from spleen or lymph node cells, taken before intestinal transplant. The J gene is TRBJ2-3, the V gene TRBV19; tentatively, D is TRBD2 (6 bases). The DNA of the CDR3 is TGTGCCAGTAGTATCGCGGGAAACACAGATACGCAGTATTTT. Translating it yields CASSIAGNTDTQYF.